These T cell receptor beta chains were read from a single sample in a study of blood T cell repertoires in COVID-19. Sequencing was performed with immunoSEQ multiplex PCR; in TCRdb, only in-frame clones are kept and a portion is missing. The repertoire has approximately 170,000 clones, 80% to 90% of them found once; the top ten carry roughly 2%. Material for sequencing was peripheral blood. All receptors derive from a man aged 18 to 29 who had recovered from COVID-19. CDR3s include the opening cysteine and the closing phenylalanine or tryptophan. The D gene is left open where the match is weak. The listing skips clone size in some rows; elsewhere it reads once, few, many or a size class.

d_call	j_call	clone_size	v_call	cdr3_length	cdr3_aa	cdr3_nt
NA	TRBJ2-5	NA	TRBV19	17	CASSRGPPGIGEETQYF	TGTGCCAGTAGTAGGGGCCCCCCAGGTATCGGCGAAGAGACCCAGTACTTC
TRBD2	TRBJ2-7	few	TRBV7-9	15	CASSLATSGAYEQYF	TGTGCCAGCAGCTTAGCTACTAGCGGAGCCTACGAGCAGTACTTC
NA	TRBJ2-3	NA	TRBV27	11	CASSSTDTQYF	TGTGCCAGCAGTTCGACAGATACGCAGTATTTT
NA	TRBJ2-2	NA	TRBV7-7	14	CASSLSQRTGELFF	TGTGCTAGCAGCTTAAGTCAGCGGACCGGGGAGCTGTTTTTT
TRBD2	TRBJ2-4	NA	TRBV29-1	19	CSVERLAGVSGLAKNIQYF	TGCAGCGTTGAGAGACTAGCGGGAGTATCGGGTTTAGCCAAAAACATTCAGTACTTC
NA	TRBJ1-1	NA	TRBV7-7	10	CATGTPISFF	TGTGCCACCGGGACTCCGATATCTTTCTTT
NA	TRBJ2-6	NA	TRBV5-5	16	CASSLGQGSGANVLTF	TGTGCCAGCAGCTTGGGTCAGGGATCTGGGGCCAACGTCCTGACTTTC
TRBD2	TRBJ2-7	NA	TRBV3-1/TRBV3-2	19	CASSLRTSGRGKVSYEQYF	TGTGCCAGCAGCCTCCGGACTAGCGGGAGAGGAAAGGTTTCCTACGAGCAGTACTTC
NA	TRBJ2-1	NA	TRBV7-2	11	CASSLALEQFF	TGTGCCAGCAGCTTAGCCCTAGAGCAGTTCTTC
NA	TRBJ1-1	once	TRBV6-5	15	CASTISSTLNTEAFF	TGTGCCAGCACTATAAGCTCCACCCTGAACACTGAAGCTTTCTTT
TRBD1	TRBJ2-2	few	TRBV6-2/TRBV6-3	16	CASSYSPGQGTGELFF	TGTGCCAGCAGTTACTCACCGGGACAGGGCACCGGGGAGCTGTTTTTT
NA	TRBJ1-1	NA	TRBV11-2	13	CASSQGRGTEAFF	TGTGCCAGCAGCCAGGGAAGAGGCACTGAAGCTTTCTTT
TRBD1	TRBJ1-2	NA	TRBV29-1	14	CSVPGQAFNYGYTF	TGCAGCGTCCCGGGACAGGCCTTTAACTATGGCTACACCTTC
TRBD1	TRBJ2-7	NA	TRBV30	14	CAWSVTGVSYEQYF	TGTGCCTGGAGTGTTACAGGGGTTTCCTACGAGCAGTACTTC
TRBD2	TRBJ2-7	NA	TRBV7-2	15	CASSPSGGSGDEQYF	TGTGCCAGCAGCCCCTCCGGCGGGAGCGGGGACGAGCAGTACTTC
NA	TRBJ1-5	NA	TRBV2	14	CASQIGPGNQPQHF	TGTGCCAGCCAAATTGGCCCCGGCAATCAGCCCCAGCATTTT
NA	TRBJ1-6	few	TRBV20-1	15	CSASAWTQNNSPLHF	TGCAGTGCTAGTGCCTGGACACAGAATAATTCACCCCTCCACTTT
TRBD1	TRBJ1-4	NA	TRBV28	16	CASSGTGTGLNEKLFF	TGTGCCAGCAGTGGCACCGGGACAGGTCTAAATGAAAAACTGTTTTTT
NA	TRBJ2-5	NA	TRBV6-2/TRBV6-3	14	CASSIGGSQETQYF	TGTGCCAGCAGTATCGGGGGAAGCCAAGAGACCCAGTACTTC
NA	TRBJ1-3	NA	TRBV6-2/TRBV6-3	15	CASSASGSSGNTIYF	TGTGCCAGCAGTGCAAGCGGTAGCTCTGGAAACACCATATATTTT
NA	TRBJ2-3	once	TRBV18	14	CASSPRVSPDTQYF	TGTGCCAGCTCACCGAGAGTTTCCCCAGATACGCAGTATTTT
TRBD1	TRBJ1-1	NA	TRBV6-5	13	CASSLYRGLEAFF	TGTGCCAGCAGTTTATACAGGGGGCTGGAAGCTTTCTTT
NA	TRBJ1-2	NA	TRBV4-3	14	CASSQDGGDYGYTF	TGCGCCAGCAGCCAAGACGGGGGGGACTATGGCTACACCTTC
TRBD1	TRBJ2-2	NA	TRBV28	16	CASSFPGQGFTGELFF	TGTGCCAGCAGCTTCCCGGGACAGGGCTTCACCGGGGAGCTGTTTTTT
NA	TRBJ1-1	NA	TRBV7-9	12	CASRGPNTEAFF	TGTGCCAGCAGGGGGCCGAACACTGAAGCTTTCTTT
NA	TRBJ2-7	NA	TRBV7-2	16	CASSRGGGTVTYEQYF	TGTGCCAGCAGCCGGGGGGGCGGGACAGTGACCTACGAGCAGTACTTC
NA	TRBJ1-5	NA	TRBV19	12	CASQGPYQPQHF	TGTGCCAGCCAGGGGCCTTATCAGCCCCAGCATTTT
NA	TRBJ2-7	NA	TRBV27	12	CASSFEGYEQYF	TGTGCCAGCAGTTTTGAGGGATACGAGCAGTACTTC
TRBD2	TRBJ2-4	NA	TRBV6-2/TRBV6-3	15	CASSGRGTSLNIQYF	TGTGCCAGCAGCGGCCGTGGGACTAGTCTAAACATTCAGTACTTC
TRBD2	TRBJ2-7	NA	TRBV27	16	CASVDPRSGRRGEQYF	TGTGCCAGTGTGGACCCTCGGAGCGGGAGGAGAGGCGAGCAGTACTTC
TRBD1	TRBJ1-2	NA	TRBV7-2	13	CASSSGQGYGYTF	TGTGCCAGCAGCTCCGGACAGGGCTATGGCTACACCTTC
TRBD2	TRBJ2-1	NA	TRBV5-1	16	CASSLARLAGGNEQFF	TGCGCCAGCAGCTTGGCCAGGCTAGCGGGAGGCAATGAGCAGTTCTTC
NA	TRBJ2-5	NA	TRBV24-1	15	CATSDSQTTKETQYF	TGTGCCACCAGTGATTCCCAGACTACCAAAGAGACCCAGTACTTC